The clone carrying this T cell receptor (beta chain) was seen repeatedly, ten times or more. What it binds is unknown. This sample is part of a study of T cells after yellow fever vaccination. Whole-study context: Preparing low-cell-number fractions relied on SMART-Seq v4 Ultra Low Input. Study-wide results and caveats: Most primary-vaccination clones recurred post-booster (roughly 96% CD4, 88% CD8). Clonotypes shared by both compartments, CD4 and CD8, made up a small share.

TCRdb used MiXCR to reprocess the 5' RACE reads, holding one entry per CDR3 protein. The repertoire consists of around 310,000 distinct CDR3 sequences, with more than 8.5% occurring once and the leading ten covering about a sixth. The CDR3 contains 13 residues. V was clipped by 5 bases and J by 5 bases, with 15 bases between them. The V gene's germline CDR1 is SQVTM and CDR2 ANQGSEA. V gene TRBV29-1 combines with J gene TRBJ1-2; weak D call: TRBD1 (6 bases). The receptor was derived from a man aged 18 to 35 who received the YFV17D yellow fever vaccine. The sample was PBMCs, taken on the day of the first yellow fever vaccination. CDR3 amino acids: CSVNLSGEYGYTF. CDR3 nucleotides: TGCAGCGTTAATCTCTCAGGGGAGTATGGCTACACCTTC.